This T cell receptor (beta chain) was documented in a study of T cells after somatic rescue of genetic block. V shed 6 bases and J 1 base; nucleotides not matched to a gene: 5. In germline, CDR1 is MNHEY, CDR2 SMNVEV (reference sequence). The CDR3 sequence is 15 residues long. Produced via immunoSEQ multiplex PCR; TCRdb's table is partial and in-frame only. The data hold some 67,000 clones, with 92% observed a single time. Sequenced input: peripheral blood mononuclear cells (PBMCs). The clonotype was recovered from a man aged 40-49 years. The chain is built from TRBV27 and TRBJ2-2; TRBD1 agrees at 7 bases. The CDR3 here is CASRQQGRNTGELFF. The CDR3 nucleotides are TGTGCCAGCAGGCAACAGGGGCGGAACACCGGGGAGCTGTTTTTT.